The 21 T cell receptor beta chains reported below all come from one sample, sequenced in a study of T cells in lung cancer brain metastases. Repertoires were generated with immunoSEQ multiplex PCR, while TCRdb's copy carries only in-frame clones and drops some. Here the sample spans about 3,300 clones, less than 90% being singletons. Sequencing was carried out using tumor tissue from the primary lung tumor. The origin of the receptors is a woman in her fifties or sixties with non-small cell lung cancer.

The J gene is TRBJ1-3, the V gene TRBV4-3; 9 nucleotides align to TRBD1. V was clipped by 4 bases and J by 0 bases; unmatched bases: 4. Germline loops: CDR1 LGHNA, CDR2 YSLEER. This CDR3 has 16 residues. CDR3 amino acids: CASSLGTGSSGNTIYF. The CDR3 nucleotides read TGCGCCAGCAGCCTAGGGACAGGGAGCTCTGGAAACACCATATATTTT.

The J gene is TRBJ2-7, the V gene TRBV2; D is unclear. V lost 2 bases and J lost 4, with 12 bases in between. The CDR3 has 14 amino acids. Germline V gene data show CDR1 as SNHLY and CDR2 as FYNNEI. The CDR3 sequence is CASSEQDLMYEQYF. The CDR3 DNA reads TGTGCCAGCAGTGAACAGGACCTAATGTACGAGCAGTACTTC.

This clone was counted a few times. The chain joins TRBV15 to TRBJ1-3; 9 bases are shared with TRBD1. Looked up from germline, CDR1 is LNHNV and CDR2 is YYDKDF (reference sequence). CDR3 length: 15 residues. V dropped 3 bases and J dropped 2; count of bases not matched to a gene: 2. The CDR3: CATSSRQGAGNTIYF. CDR3 nucleotide sequence: TGTGCCACCAGCAGCCGACAGGGGGCTGGAAACACCATATATTTT.

V is TRBV6-4 and J is TRBJ2-3, with 9 bases fitting TRBD1. Germline CDR1 MRHNA, CDR2 SNTAGT. V lost 4 bases and J lost 4; bases outside the gene matches: 6. CDR3 length: 15 residues. CDR3 protein: CASSGGTGSADTQYF. Here the CDR3 DNA reads TGTGCCAGCAGTGGTGGGACAGGGTCCGCAGATACGCAGTATTTT.

This chain joins TRBV28 and TRBJ2-5, with unresolved D. V was shortened by 1 base and J by 1 base, with 4 bases between the two germline ends. Germline loops: CDR1 MDHEN, CDR2 SYDVKM. The CDR3 is 13 amino acids. The CDR3 bases are TGTGCCAGCAGTTTATACCCCCAAGAGACCCAGTACTTC. It codes for CASSLYPQETQYF.

This clone showed up just a few times. J is TRBJ1-2 and V is TRBV4-3; a possible D gene is TRBD1 (6 bases). This CDR3 comprises 16 residues. Germline CDR1 and CDR2: LGHNA and YSLEER. The ends were cut back, 1 base at V and 6 bases at J, with 18 bases in the middle. CDR3 sequence (DNA): TGCGCCAGCAGCCAAGGGCCTAGGGGACAACGGGATGGCTACACCTTC. Its protein product is CASSQGPRGQRDGYTF.

The rearrangement uses TRBV28 and TRBJ1-6; a possible D gene is TRBD1 (5 bases). V lost 4 bases and J 10 bases, leaving 14 bases between the germline ends. The CDR3 is 14 amino acids. Germline assignment: CDR1 MDHEN and CDR2 SYDVKM. The DNA of the CDR3 is TGTGCCAGCAGTTGGGGAGGGACTGGATCACCCCTCCACTTT. This sequence encodes CASSWGGTGSPLHF. Full variable domain (missing parts from reference TRBV28 and TRBJ1-6): DVKVTQSSRYLVKRTGEKVFLECVQDMDHENMFWYRQDPGLGLRLIYFSYDVKMKEKGDIPEGYSVSREKKERFSLILESASTNQTSMYLCASSWGGTGSPLHFGNGTRLTVT.

The chain employs TRBV6-5 and TRBJ2-2, with 11 bases fitting TRBD2. The V gene end was trimmed by 3 bases and the J gene end by 4 bases; junction bases not matched to a gene: 4. The CDR3 is 16 amino acids. Germline loops: CDR1 MNHEY, CDR2 SVGAGI. The CDR3 protein is CASSYSGGASTGELFF. The CDR3 DNA reads TGTGCCAGCAGTTATAGCGGGGGGGCCTCCACCGGGGAGCTGTTTTTT.

This clone appeared once. At one end, the junction sequence differs from germline, possibly due to a read error. The V and J genes are TRBV10-3 and TRBJ1-2, with 9 bases lining up with TRBD1. The CDR3 runs to 16 residues. Germline CDR1 and CDR2: ENHRY and SYGVKD. CDR3 bases: TGTGCCACCAGTTATTCGAGACAGGGGGTGAGCTATGGCTACACCTTC. The encoded protein is CATSYSRQGVSYGYTF.

This chain uses TRBV19 with TRBJ1-5; TRBD1 agrees at 7 bases. Germline CDR1 reads LNHDA; CDR2 reads SQIVND (reference sequence). CDR3 size: 18 residues. V lost 1 base to trimming and J lost 0 bases; unmatched junction nucleotides: 9. The CDR3 is CASSIAPIQGYSNQPQHF. CDR3 bases: TGTGCCAGTAGTATAGCCCCCATACAGGGGTATAGCAATCAGCCCCAGCATTTT.

This chain uses TRBV19 with TRBJ1-5; D uncertain. Germline lookup yields CDR1 LNHDA and CDR2 SQIVND (reference sequence). Trimming left V 2 bases short and J 5 bases short, with 7 bases between. The CDR3 sequence is 13 residues long. CDR3 in DNA: TGTGCCAGTAGTATACGTTATTATCAGCCCCAGCATTTT. Residues: CASSIRYYQPQHF.

This clone was observed a few times. This chain joins TRBV7-3 and TRBJ2-5; D is uncertain. The CDR3 runs 15 residues. V lost 3 bases and J lost 2, with 13 bases in between. From germline, CDR1 is SGHTA and CDR2 FQGTGA. This CDR3 reads CASSFYGGEQETQYF. The CDR3 coding sequence is TGTGCCAGCAGCTTCTACGGCGGAGAACAAGAGACCCAGTACTTC.

J is TRBJ1-2 and V is TRBV13, with TRBD1 identical over 7 bases. V lost 3 bases and J lost 3; bases outside the gene matches: 1. From germline, CDR1 is PRHDT and CDR2 FYEKMQ (reference sequence). The CDR3 length is 13 residues. In nucleotides, the CDR3 is TGTGCCAGCAGCTTTGACAGGGACTATGGCTACACCTTC. Its translation is CASSFDRDYGYTF.

Here the CDR3 reads CASSLFGDDSPLHF. The CDR3 nucleotides read TGCGCCAGCAGCTTGTTTGGGGACGATTCACCCCTCCACTTT. The V and J genes are TRBV5-1 and TRBJ1-6, with D perhaps TRBD1 (5 bases). This CDR3 contains 14 residues. Per the germline V gene, CDR1 is SGHRS and CDR2 is YFSETQ. Deletions cut 1 base from V and 8 bases from J, with 10 bases between.

This chain links TRBV9 with TRBJ1-1, with unresolved D. Germline CDR1 and CDR2: SGDLS and YYNGEE. The CDR3 totals 16 residues. V shed 4 bases and J shed 0 bases, with 16 bases lying between them. The CDR3, as DNA: TGTGCCAGCAGCCCTGGTGTGGACTCTATGAACACTGAAGCTTTCTTT. Amino acid sequence: CASSPGVDSMNTEAFF.

The rearrangement links TRBV29-1 to TRBJ2-2, with 7 bases that match TRBD2. Trimming cost V 6 bases and J 2 bases; bases outside gene matches: 3. The CDR3 is 13 residues long. CDR1 is SQVTM, CDR2 ANQGSEA, per germline. The CDR3 DNA reads TGCAGCGTAGCGGGACCCAACACCGGGGAGCTGTTTTTT. It is translated as CSVAGPNTGELFF.

The rearrangement uses TRBV11-1 and TRBJ2-7, with TRBD1 matching 10 bases. V was pared by 4 bases and J by 1 base, with 4 bases of the junction left unmatched. The germline V gene encodes CDR1 SGHAT and CDR2 FQDESV (reference sequence). The CDR3 spans 15 residues. CDR3 sequence (DNA): TGTGCCAGCAGCTCCCGGGACAGGGGATCCTACGAGCAGTACTTC. Residues: CASSSRDRGSYEQYF.

The rearrangement joins TRBV19 to TRBJ2-2, with TRBD1 matching 9 bases. CDR3 length: 17 residues. Trimming removed 6 bases from V and 1 base from J; junction bases left unmatched: 9. The germline V gene encodes CDR1 LNHDA and CDR2 SQIVND (reference sequence). The CDR3 protein is CASRGVPGQGNTGELFF. Here the CDR3 DNA reads TGTGCCAGTAGAGGGGTTCCGGGACAGGGGAACACCGGGGAGCTGTTTTTT.

The chain is built from TRBV10-3 and TRBJ1-1; perhaps TRBD1 as D (5 bases). The CDR3 has 12 residues. Between the trimmed V and J ends, which lost 8 bases and 4 bases, there was a span of 11 bases. Germline CDR1 reads ENHRY; CDR2 reads SYGVKD. The CDR3 protein is CAIRGRTTEAFF. The CDR3 region has the DNA TGTGCCATCCGGGGCAGAACCACTGAAGCTTTCTTT.

The rearrangement joins TRBV18 to TRBJ1-6; 7 nucleotides agree with TRBD1. Germline V CDR1 and CDR2: KGHSH, LQKENI. Trimming at V came to 3 bases and at J to 4 bases, leaving 12 bases not matched to a gene. This CDR3 comprises 18 residues. The CDR3 here is CASSPKGGPGLYNSPLHF. CDR3 in DNA: TGTGCCAGCTCACCCAAAGGGGGCCCAGGGCTTTATAATTCACCCCTCCACTTT.

The chain combines TRBV7-9 with TRBJ1-1; 8 nucleotides agree with TRBD1. V gave up 8 bases and J gave up 3 bases; unmatched junction bases: 11. CDR3 length: 15 amino acids. Germline V lookup: CDR1 SEHNR, CDR2 FQNEAQ (reference sequence). CDR3 sequence reads: CASHRGALWDTEAFF. CDR3 coding DNA: TGTGCCAGCCACAGGGGGGCCTTGTGGGACACTGAAGCTTTCTTT.